The clone carrying this T cell receptor beta chain turned up a few times. What it binds is unknown. Unique molecular identifiers were built into the TCR beta cDNA libraries. TCRdb called the PCR reads again in MiXCR, with one record for every CDR3 protein. Here the sample spans roughly 650,000 distinct CDR3 sequences, 55% to 60% being singletons. This specimen comes from a study of post-analysis software for immune sequencing data. Findings and caveats of the study: Comparison of patients with controls showed a handful of TRBV segments more frequent in patients, TRBV5-6, TRBV5-1 and TRBV20-1 among them.

V shed 4 bases, J shed 8 bases, and the junction held 5 bases outside the gene matches. This CDR3 contains 13 residues. CDR1 and CDR2 (germline): MNHEY, SVGEGT. The material sequenced was blood. The TCR sequence derives from a girl aged 2 to 9 with multiple sclerosis. The V call is TRBV6-2 or TRBV6-3, the J call TRBJ2-1, with 7 bases lining up with TRBD2. CDR3 coding DNA: TGTGCCAGCAGTTCCCTAGCGGTACATGAGCAGTTCTTC. Translated: CASSSLAVHEQFF.